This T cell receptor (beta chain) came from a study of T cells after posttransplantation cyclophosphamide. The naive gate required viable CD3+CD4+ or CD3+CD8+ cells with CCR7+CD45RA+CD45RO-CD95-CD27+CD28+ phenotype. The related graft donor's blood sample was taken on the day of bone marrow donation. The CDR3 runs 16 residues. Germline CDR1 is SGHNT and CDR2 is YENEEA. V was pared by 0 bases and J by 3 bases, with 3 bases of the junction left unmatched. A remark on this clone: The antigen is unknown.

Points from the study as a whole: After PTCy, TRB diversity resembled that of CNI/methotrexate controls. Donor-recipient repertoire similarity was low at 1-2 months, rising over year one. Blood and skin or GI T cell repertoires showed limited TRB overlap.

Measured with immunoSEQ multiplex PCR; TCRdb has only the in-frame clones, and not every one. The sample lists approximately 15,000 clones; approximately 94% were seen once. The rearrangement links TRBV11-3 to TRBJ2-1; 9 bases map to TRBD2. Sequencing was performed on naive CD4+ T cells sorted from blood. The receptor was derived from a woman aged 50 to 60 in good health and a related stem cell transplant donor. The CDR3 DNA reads TGTGCCAGCAGCTTAGAGCGGGAGGGAGGCTACAATGAGCAGTTCTTC. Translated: CASSLEREGGYNEQFF.